This T cell receptor (beta chain) emerged from a study of beta chain features in type 1 diabetes. Only one heparinised blood draw was taken per donor, and its volume averaged approximately 100 mL. V shed 0 bases and J 5 bases; nucleotides not matched to a gene: 5. CDR3 length equals 15 residues. Of the isolated RNA, all was reverse transcribed, and so the sequenced material was expressed TCRB transcripts. Sequencing of naive, central memory and regulatory T cell samples gave an average of around 3.8 million reads. Data came from immunoSEQ multiplex PCR; TCRdb stores just in-frame clones and leaves some out. The sample has approximately 380,000 clones; more than 13% are singletons. This clone has a handful of counts.

The V gene is TRBV23-1, the J gene TRBJ2-7; TRBD1 matches 9 bases. TRBV23-1 is annotated as an ORF whose role is uncertain. The sample consisted of naive CD4+ T cells from blood. The sequence was collected from a young woman in good health. The CDR3 DNA reads as TGCGCCAGCAGTCAATCACGGGACAGGGTCCACGAGCAGTACTTC. It yields the protein CASSQSRDRVHEQYF.